The sequence of this T cell receptor beta chain was determined in a study of OX40 agonist ivuxolimab in advanced cancers. The overall study: Intravenous ivuxolimab was administered to patients every 2 weeks at 0.01 to 10 mg/kg.

Assay: immunoSEQ multiplex PCR; the TCRdb copy retains only in-frame clones and omits some. The profile shows some 86,000 clones, approximately 85% of them singletons. CDR3 length: 14 amino acids. Germline CDR1 and CDR2: WSHSY and SAAADI. V was cut by 2 bases and J by 0 bases, with 7 bases left in between. The receptor was derived from an adult with an advanced solid tumor such as melanoma, head and neck, liver or kidney cancer. This chain uses TRBV10-2 with TRBJ1-1; D unclear. The sample here was CD4+ or CD8+ T cells sorted from blood, taken in a trial of the OX40 agonist ivuxolimab. The CDR3 sequence: CASSEPGVNTEAFF. CDR3 nucleotide sequence: TGCGCCAGCAGTGAGCCCGGAGTGAACACTGAAGCTTTCTTT.